A single sample is the source of the 7 T cell receptor beta chains below, sequenced in a study of cytomegalovirus exposure and HLA in healthy donors. PCR amplification relied on 60 Vbeta primers (plus 13 Jbeta primers). The repertoire was sequenced with immunoSEQ multiplex PCR; TCRdb's copy has only in-frame clones and lacks some. The data show 150,000 or so clones, about 85% seen once. Material: PBMCs. These receptors all come from a man younger than 40 in good health and CMV-seropositive.

The chain has TRBV9 and TRBJ2-7; 9 positions match TRBD1. Germline-derived CDR1 and CDR2 are SGDLS and YYNGEE. V shed 3 bases, J shed 3 bases, and the junction held 7 bases outside the gene matches. The CDR3 extends over 15 amino acids. The CDR3: CASSDGGTGIYEQYF. CDR3 nucleotides: TGTGCCAGCAGCGACGGCGGGACAGGGATCTACGAGCAGTACTTC.

V and J are TRBV7-2 and TRBJ1-2; D perhaps matches TRBD1 (5 bases). CDR1 and CDR2 (germline): SGHTA, FQGNSA. Trimming stripped 0 bases from V and 0 bases from J, with 8 bases between. The CDR3 extends over 15 amino acids. The CDR3 nucleotides are TGTGCCAGCAGCTTAGCCGGAGGGGCTAACTATGGCTACACCTTC. Residues: CASSLAGGANYGYTF.

The chain employs TRBV4-2 and TRBJ2-3; D uncertain. The length of the CDR3 is 15 residues. CDR1 and CDR2 (germline): LGHNA, YNFKEQ. Trimming removed 0 bases at V and 2 bases at J, with 9 bases between. DNA for the CDR3: TGTGCCAGCAGCCAAGAGGGCACCTACACAGATACGCAGTATTTT. Residues: CASSQEGTYTDTQYF.

The chain joins TRBV2 to TRBJ1-3, with a tentative D call TRBD1 (5 bases). The CDR3 consists of 15 residues. V lost 2 bases, J lost 0 bases, and 8 bases lay in between. Germline V gives CDR1 SNHLY, CDR2 FYNNEI. Written as DNA, the CDR3 is TGTGCCAGCAGTGAACAGGGCTACTCTGGAAACACCATATATTTT. As protein: CASSEQGYSGNTIYF.

This rearrangement joins TRBV15 to TRBJ2-1; weak D call: TRBD2 (5 bases). This CDR3 spans 15 amino acids. Germline assignment: CDR1 LNHNV and CDR2 YYDKDF (reference sequence). V lost 0 bases and J 7 bases, leaving 13 bases between the germline ends. This chain's CDR3 is CATSRDRGRENEQFF. CDR3 DNA sequence: TGTGCCACCAGCAGAGATCGAGGGAGAGAAAATGAGCAGTTCTTC.

The V gene is TRBV2, the J gene TRBJ2-5, with TRBD1 as a possible D gene (6 bases). Germline CDR1 and CDR2: SNHLY and FYNNEI. V lost 6 bases and J lost 4, with 9 bases in between. This CDR3 spans 12 amino acids. The CDR3 DNA follows: TGTGCCAGCAGCTACAGGGCAGAGACCCAGTACTTC. Encoded protein: CASSYRAETQYF.

This chain uses TRBV27 with TRBJ1-2, with 7 bases lining up with TRBD1. The germline CDR1 and CDR2 sequences are MNHEY and SMNVEV (reference sequence). The CDR3 has 15 amino acids. Losses at the gene ends were 3 bases for V and 8 bases for J; bases not matched to a gene: 12. CDR3 region: CASSFLDRESEGYTF. The CDR3, as DNA: TGTGCCAGCAGTTTTCTTGACAGGGAATCGGAAGGCTACACCTTC.